In its sample, the clone carrying this T cell receptor (beta chain) was seen a few times. No antigen is known for it. Via MiXCR, TCRdb re-called the 5' RACE reads, giving one row per CDR3 protein. In the table there are approximately 250,000 distinct CDR3 sequences, approximately 15% of which are singletons. The CDR3 is 12 residues long. The V end lost 6 bases, the J end lost 11 bases, and 16 bases lay between the germline ends. Germline V lookup: CDR1 DFQATT, CDR2 SNEGSKA (reference sequence). These data belong to a study of T-cell memory formation after mild COVID-19. Study details: Across donors, TCR clusters were largely donor specific.

Broader study findings: Contracting clones localized mainly to CM and EM when CD4+ and mainly to EMRA when CD8+. Among clones contracting day 15 to 85, CD4/CD8 was balanced, whereas later expanders leaned CD4+. Pre-infection memory already had some responding clones, implying cross-reactive memory joined.

Sequenced material: PBMCs or a T cell subset sorted from them (not recorded which). This TCR derives from a man between 18 and 35 years old who had mild COVID-19 (a few samples of this study predate the infection). Cell type and time point are not known. This rearrangement joins TRBV20-1 to TRBJ1-4; unclear D gene. The CDR3 nucleotides are TGCAGTGCCATAGAAGGAGGGCTGAAACTGTTTTTT. Encoded protein: CSAIEGGLKLFF.